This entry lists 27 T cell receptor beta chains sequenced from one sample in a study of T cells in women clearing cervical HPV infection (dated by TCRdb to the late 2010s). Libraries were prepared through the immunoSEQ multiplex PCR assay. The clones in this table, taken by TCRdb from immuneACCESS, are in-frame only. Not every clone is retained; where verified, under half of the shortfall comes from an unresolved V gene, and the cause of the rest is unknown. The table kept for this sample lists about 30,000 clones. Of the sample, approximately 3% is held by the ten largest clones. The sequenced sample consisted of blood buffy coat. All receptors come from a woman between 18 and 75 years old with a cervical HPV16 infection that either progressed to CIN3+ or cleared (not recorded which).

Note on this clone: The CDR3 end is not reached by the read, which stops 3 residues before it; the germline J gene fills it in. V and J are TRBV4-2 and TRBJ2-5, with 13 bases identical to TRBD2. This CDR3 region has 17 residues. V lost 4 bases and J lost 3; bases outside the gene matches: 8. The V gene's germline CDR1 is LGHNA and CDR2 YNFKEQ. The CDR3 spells CASSPGGTSGTEETQYF. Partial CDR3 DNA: TGTGCCAGCAGCCCTGGGGGGACTAGCGGGACGGAAGAGACC.

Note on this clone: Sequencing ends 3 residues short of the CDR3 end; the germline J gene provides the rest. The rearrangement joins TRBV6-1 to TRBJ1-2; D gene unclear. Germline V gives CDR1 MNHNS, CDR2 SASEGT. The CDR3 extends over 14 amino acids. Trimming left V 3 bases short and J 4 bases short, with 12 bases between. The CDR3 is CASSDDGDIYGYTF. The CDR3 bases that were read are TGTGCCAGCAGTGACGACGGAGACATCTATGGC.

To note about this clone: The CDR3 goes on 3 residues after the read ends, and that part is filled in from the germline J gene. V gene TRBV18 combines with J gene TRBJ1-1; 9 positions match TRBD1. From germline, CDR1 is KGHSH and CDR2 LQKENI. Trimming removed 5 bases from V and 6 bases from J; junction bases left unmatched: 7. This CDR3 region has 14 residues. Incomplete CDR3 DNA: TGTGCCAGCTCAAAACTGGACAGGGGCGCTGAA. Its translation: CASSKLDRGAE. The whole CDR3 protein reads CASSKLDRGAEAFF. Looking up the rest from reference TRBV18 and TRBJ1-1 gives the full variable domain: NAGVMQNPRHLVRRRGQEARLRCSPMKGHSHVYWYRQLPEEGLKFMVYLQKENIIDESGMPKERFSAEFPKEGPSILRIQQVVRGDSAAYFCASSKLDRGAEAFFGQGTRLTVV.

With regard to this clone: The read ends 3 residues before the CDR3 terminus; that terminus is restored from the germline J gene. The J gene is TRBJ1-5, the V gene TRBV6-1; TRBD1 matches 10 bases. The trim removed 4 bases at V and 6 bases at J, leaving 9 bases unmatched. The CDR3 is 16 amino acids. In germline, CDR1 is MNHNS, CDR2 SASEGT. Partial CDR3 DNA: TGTGCCAGCAGTGTAAGGGACAGGGGATTAGGTCAGCCC. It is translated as CASSVRDRGLGQP. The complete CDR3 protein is CASSVRDRGLGQPQHF.

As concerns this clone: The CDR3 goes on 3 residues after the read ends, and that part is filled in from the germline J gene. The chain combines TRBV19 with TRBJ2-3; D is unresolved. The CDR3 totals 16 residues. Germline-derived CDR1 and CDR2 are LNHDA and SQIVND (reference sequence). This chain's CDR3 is CASSSRSGYSNQPQYF. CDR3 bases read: TGTGCCAGTAGTTCACGTTCCGGGTATAGCAATCAGCCG.

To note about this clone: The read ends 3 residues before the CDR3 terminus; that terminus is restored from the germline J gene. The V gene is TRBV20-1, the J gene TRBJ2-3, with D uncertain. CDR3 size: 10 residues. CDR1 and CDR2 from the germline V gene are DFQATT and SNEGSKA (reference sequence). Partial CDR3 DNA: TGCAGTGCTACTAGAGAGACG. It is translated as CSATRET. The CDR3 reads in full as CSATRETQYF.

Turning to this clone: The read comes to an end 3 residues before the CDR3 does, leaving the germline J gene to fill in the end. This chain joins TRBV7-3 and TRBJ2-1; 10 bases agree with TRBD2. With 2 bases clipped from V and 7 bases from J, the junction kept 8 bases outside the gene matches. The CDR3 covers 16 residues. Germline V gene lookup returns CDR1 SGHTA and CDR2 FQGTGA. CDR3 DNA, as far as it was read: TGTGCCAGCAGCTTAGGTCTAGCGGGGGCAAGTAATGAG. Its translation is CASSLGLAGASNE. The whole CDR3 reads CASSLGLAGASNEQFF.

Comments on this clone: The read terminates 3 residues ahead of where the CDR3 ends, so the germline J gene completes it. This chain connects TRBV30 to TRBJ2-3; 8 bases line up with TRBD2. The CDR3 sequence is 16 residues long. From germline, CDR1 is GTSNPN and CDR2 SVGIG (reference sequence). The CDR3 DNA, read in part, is TGTGCCTGGAGTGTACCGGGGGGGGGTGGCAATCAGCCG. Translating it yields CAWSVPGGGGNQP. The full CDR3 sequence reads CAWSVPGGGGNQPQYF.

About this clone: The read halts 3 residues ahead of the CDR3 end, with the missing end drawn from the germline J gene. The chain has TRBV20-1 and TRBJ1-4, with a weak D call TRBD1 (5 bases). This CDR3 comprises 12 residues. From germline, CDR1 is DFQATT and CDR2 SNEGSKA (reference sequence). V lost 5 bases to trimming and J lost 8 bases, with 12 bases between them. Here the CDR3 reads CSAGGTVEKLFF. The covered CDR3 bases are TGCAGTGCTGGGGGGACGGTCGAAAAA.

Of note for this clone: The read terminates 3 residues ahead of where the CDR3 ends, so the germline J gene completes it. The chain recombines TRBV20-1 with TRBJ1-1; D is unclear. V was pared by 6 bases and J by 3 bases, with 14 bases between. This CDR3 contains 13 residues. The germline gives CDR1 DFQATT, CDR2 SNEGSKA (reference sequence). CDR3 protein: CSAALWQDTEAFF. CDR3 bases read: TGCAGTGCGGCCCTCTGGCAAGACACTGAA.

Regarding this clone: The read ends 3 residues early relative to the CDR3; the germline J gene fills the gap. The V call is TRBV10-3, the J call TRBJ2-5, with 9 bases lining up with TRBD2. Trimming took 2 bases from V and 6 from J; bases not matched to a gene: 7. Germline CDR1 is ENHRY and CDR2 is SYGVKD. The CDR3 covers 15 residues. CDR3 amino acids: CAISEGGGAGKTQYF. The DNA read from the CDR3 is TGTGCCATCAGTGAGGGCGGGGGGGCCGGAAAGACC.

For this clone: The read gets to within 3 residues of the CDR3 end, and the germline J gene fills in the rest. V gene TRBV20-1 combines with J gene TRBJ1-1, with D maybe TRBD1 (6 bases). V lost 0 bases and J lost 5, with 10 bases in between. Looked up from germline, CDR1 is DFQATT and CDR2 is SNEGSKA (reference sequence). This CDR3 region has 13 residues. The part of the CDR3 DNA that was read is TGCAGTGCTAGAGATAGGAGGGGGACTGAA. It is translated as CSARDRRGTE. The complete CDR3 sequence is CSARDRRGTEAFF.

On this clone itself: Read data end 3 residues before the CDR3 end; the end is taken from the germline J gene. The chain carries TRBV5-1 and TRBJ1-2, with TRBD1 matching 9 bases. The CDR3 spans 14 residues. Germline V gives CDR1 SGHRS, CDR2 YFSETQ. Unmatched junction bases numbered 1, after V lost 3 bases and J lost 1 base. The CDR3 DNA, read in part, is TGCGCCAGCAGCTCGGGACAGGGTAACTATGGC. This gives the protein CASSSGQGNYG. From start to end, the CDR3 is CASSSGQGNYGYTF.

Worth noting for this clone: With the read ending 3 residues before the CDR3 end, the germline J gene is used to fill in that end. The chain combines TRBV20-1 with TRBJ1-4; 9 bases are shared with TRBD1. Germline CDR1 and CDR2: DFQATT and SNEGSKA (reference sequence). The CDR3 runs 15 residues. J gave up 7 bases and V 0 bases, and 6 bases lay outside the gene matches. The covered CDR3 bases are TGCAGTGCTAGAGATCCGACAGGGGGTTTTGAAAAA. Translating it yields CSARDPTGGFEK. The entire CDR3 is CSARDPTGGFEKLFF.

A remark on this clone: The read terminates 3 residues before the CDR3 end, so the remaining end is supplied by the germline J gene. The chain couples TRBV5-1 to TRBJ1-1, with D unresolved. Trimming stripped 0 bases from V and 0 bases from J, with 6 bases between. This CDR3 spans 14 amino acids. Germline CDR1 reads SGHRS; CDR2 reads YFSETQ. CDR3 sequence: CASSLGGLNTEAFF. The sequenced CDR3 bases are TGCGCCAGCAGCTTGGGCGGATTGAACACTGAA.

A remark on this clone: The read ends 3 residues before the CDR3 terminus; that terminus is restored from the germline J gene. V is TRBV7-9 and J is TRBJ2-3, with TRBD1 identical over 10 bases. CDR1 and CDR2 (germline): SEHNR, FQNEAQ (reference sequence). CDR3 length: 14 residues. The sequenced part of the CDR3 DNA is TGTGCCAGCAGCCCCGGGACAGGGGATCAGCCG. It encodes CASSPGTGDQP. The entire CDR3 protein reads CASSPGTGDQPQYF.

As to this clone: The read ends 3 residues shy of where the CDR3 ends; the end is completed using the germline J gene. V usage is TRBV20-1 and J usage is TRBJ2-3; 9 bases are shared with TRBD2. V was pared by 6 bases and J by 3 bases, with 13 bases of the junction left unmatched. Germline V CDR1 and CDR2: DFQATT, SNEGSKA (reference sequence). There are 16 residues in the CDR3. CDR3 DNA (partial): TGCAGTGCCCGCCGGTTCGGCGGGAGGGCGACAGATACG. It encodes CSARRFGGRATDT. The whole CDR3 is CSARRFGGRATDTQYF.

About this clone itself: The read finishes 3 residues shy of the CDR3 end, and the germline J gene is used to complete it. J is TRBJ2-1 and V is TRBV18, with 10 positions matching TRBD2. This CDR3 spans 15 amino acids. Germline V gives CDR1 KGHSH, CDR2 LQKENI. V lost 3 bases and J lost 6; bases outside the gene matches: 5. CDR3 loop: CASSPLAGVANEQFF. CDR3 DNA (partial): TGTGCCAGCTCACCTCTAGCGGGGGTTGCCAATGAG.

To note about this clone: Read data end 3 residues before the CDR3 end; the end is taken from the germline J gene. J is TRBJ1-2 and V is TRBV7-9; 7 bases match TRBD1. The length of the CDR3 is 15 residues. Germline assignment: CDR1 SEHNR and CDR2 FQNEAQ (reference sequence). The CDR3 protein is CASSDIDRVPYDYTF. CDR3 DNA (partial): TGTGCCAGCAGCGACATAGACAGGGTTCCCTACGAC. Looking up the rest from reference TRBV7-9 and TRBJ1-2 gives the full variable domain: DTGVSQNPRHKITKRGQNVTFRCDPISEHNRLYWYRQTLGQGPEFLTYFQNEAQLEKSRLLSDRFSAERPKGSFSTLEIQRTEQGDSAMYLCASSDIDRVPYDYTFGSGTRLTVV.

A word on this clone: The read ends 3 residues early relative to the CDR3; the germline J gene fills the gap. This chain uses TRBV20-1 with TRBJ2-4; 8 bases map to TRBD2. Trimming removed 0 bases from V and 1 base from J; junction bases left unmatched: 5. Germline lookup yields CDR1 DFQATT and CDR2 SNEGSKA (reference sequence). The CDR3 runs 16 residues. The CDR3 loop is CSARDSGGPAKNIQYF. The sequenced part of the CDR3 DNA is TGCAGTGCTAGAGACTCGGGGGGGCCCGCCAAAAACATT.

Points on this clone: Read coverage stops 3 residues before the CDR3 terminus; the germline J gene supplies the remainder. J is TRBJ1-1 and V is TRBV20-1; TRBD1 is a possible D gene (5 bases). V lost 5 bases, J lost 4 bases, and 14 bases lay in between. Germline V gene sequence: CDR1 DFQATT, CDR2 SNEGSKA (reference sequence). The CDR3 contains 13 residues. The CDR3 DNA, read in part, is TGCAGTGCTGCTCAGGGTAGGGGCACTGAA. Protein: CSAAQGRGTE. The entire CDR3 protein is CSAAQGRGTEAFF.

CDR3 bases read: TGTGCCAGCAGTTCTCGGAGTTTGGGCAATCAGCCG. Translated: CASSSRSLGNQP. The whole CDR3 sequence reads CASSSRSLGNQPQYF. The chain uses TRBV6-2 or TRBV6-3 and TRBJ2-3; D is unresolved. The CDR3 end falls 3 residues outside the read, so it is completed with the germline J gene. Looked up from germline, CDR1 is MNHEY and CDR2 is SVGEGT. This CDR3 contains 15 residues.

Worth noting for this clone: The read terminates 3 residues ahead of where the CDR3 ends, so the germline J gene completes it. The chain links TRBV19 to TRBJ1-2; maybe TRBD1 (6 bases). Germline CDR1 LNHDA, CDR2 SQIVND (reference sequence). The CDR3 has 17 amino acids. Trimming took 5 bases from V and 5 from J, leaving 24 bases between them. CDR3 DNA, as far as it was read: TGTGCCAGTAGTCCCCCAATCTCCTCGGACAGACAGTATGGC. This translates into CASSPPISSDRQYG. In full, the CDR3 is CASSPPISSDRQYGYTF.

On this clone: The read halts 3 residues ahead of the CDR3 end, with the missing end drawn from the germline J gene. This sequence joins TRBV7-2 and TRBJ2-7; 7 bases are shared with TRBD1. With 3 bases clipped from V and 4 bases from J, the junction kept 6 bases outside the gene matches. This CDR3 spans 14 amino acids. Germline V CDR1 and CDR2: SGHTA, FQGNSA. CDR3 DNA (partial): TGTGCCAGCAGCTTTCGAGGGGGCGAGTACGAG. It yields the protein CASSFRGGEYE. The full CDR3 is CASSFRGGEYEQYF.

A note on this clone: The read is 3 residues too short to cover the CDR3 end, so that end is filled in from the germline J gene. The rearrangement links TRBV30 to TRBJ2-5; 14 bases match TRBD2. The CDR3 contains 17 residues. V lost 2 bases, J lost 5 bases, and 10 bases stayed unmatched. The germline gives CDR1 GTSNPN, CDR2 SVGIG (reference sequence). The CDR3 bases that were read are TGTGCCTGGAGTCTCGGGACTAGCGGGGGCCAGGGGGAGACC. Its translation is CAWSLGTSGGQGET. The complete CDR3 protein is CAWSLGTSGGQGETQYF.

Incomplete CDR3 DNA: TGTGCCAGCAGCCCATCGAGGACAGGGGTGGGTGAG. This codes for CASSPSRTGVGE. The entire CDR3 reads CASSPSRTGVGEQFF. The J gene is TRBJ2-1, the V gene TRBV7-8, with 9 bases that match TRBD1. The read halts 3 residues ahead of the CDR3 end, with the missing end drawn from the germline J gene. The J segment lost 9 bases and the V segment lost 5 bases, leaving 11 bases of the junction unmatched. Germline assignment: CDR1 SGHVS and CDR2 FQNEAQ. The CDR3 contains 15 residues.

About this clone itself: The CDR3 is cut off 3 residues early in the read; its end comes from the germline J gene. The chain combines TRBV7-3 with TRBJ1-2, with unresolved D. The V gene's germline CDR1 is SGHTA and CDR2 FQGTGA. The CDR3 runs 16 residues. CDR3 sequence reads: CASSNPEASSADTYTF. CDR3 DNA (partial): TGTGCCAGCAGCAACCCTGAAGCTAGTAGCGCAGATACC. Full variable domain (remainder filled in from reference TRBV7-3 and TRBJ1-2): GAGVSQTPSNKVTEKGKYVELRCDPISGHTALYWYRQSLGQGPEFLIYFQGTGAADDSGLPNDRFFAVRPEGSVSTLKIQRTERGDSAVYLCASSNPEASSADTYTFGSGTRLTVV.